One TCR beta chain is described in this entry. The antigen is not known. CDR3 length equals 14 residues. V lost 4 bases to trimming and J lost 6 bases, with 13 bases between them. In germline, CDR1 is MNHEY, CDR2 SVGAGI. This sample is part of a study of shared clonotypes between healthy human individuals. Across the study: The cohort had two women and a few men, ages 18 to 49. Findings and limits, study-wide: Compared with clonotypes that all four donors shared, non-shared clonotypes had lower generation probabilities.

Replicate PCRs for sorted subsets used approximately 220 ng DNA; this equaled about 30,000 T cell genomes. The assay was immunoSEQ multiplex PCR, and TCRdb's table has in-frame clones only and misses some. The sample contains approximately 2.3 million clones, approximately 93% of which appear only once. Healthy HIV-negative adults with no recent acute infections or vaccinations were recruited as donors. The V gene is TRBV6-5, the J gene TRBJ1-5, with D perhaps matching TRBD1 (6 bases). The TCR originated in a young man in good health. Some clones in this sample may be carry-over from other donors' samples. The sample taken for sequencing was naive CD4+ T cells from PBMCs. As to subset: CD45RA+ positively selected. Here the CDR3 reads CASSLQGIGQPQHF. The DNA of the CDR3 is TGTGCCAGCAGTTTACAGGGTATCGGTCAGCCCCAGCATTTT.